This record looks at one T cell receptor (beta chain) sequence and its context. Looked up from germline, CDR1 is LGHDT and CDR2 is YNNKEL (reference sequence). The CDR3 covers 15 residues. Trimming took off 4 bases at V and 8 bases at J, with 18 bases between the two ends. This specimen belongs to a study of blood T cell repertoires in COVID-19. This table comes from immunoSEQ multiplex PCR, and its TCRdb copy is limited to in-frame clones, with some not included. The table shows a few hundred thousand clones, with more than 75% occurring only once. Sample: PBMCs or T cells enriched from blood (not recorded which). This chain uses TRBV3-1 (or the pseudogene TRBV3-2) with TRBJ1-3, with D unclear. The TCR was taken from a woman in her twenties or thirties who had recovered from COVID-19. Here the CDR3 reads CASSPAGRARDTIYF. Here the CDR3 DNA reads TGTGCCAGCAGCCCAGCCGGGAGGGCCCGCGACACCATATATTTT.